This is a list of T cell receptor beta chains from one sample in a study of T cell repertoires in cytomegalovirus infection. The antigens for these receptors are not known. In TCRdb, the reads were re-called with MiXCR into one record per CDR3 protein. Of 700,000 to 850,000 distinct CDR3 sequences detected, over 25% appear once; the ten largest clones hold over 10%. The material sequenced was cultured CD8+ T cells from PBMCs, taken from culture after CMV antigen stimulation. The receptor source for this set is a human donor in good health (CMV status not recorded). Some clones in this sample may be carry-over from other donors' samples. Both conserved end residues are trimmed from each CDR3. The order of the fields is V gene, CDR3 protein.

v_gene: TRBV12-3/TRBV12-4
CDR3aa: ASTPGALQANTEAF

v_gene: TRBV6-5
CDR3aa: ASSRGRGEQF

v_gene: TRBV2
CDR3aa: ASDRWDTQY

v_gene: TRBV7-9
CDR3aa: ASSVAGDNEQF

v_gene: TRBV7-6
CDR3aa: ASSSGYPSTEAF

v_gene: TRBV12-3/TRBV12-4
CDR3aa: ASSYAFEAF

v_gene: TRBV4-1
CDR3aa: ASSQDRSGWTGEQF

v_gene: TRBV5-5
CDR3aa: ASSPHGLDTEAF

v_gene: TRBV6-1
CDR3aa: ASKGETYEQY

v_gene: TRBV12-3/TRBV12-4
CDR3aa: ASSSSSSGAEGYT

v_gene: TRBV20-1
CDR3aa: SARDYRRSDQPQH